This TCR beta chain was retrieved from a study of Ad26.COV2.S vaccination and SARS-CoV-2 variants. General study results and limits: Recipients of vaccine and of placebo showed similar breadth of their non-spike TCR repertoires.

About this clone itself: Its antigen is unidentified.

The repertoire was sequenced with immunoSEQ multiplex PCR; TCRdb's copy has only in-frame clones and lacks some. The sample lists about 350,000 clones, about 91% occurring once. The sequence was obtained from a human donor who had recovered from COVID-19. Sequencing was performed on peripheral blood, taken after recovery from COVID-19.

The CDR3 bases are TGTGCCAGCTCATCCTCACTCGACCCCAGTGGGGAGCAGTACTTC. Its translation is CASSSSLDPSGEQYF. The chain is built from TRBV18 and TRBJ2-7; D remains unclear. The V and J ends lost 5 bases and 7 bases respectively, with 21 bases between them. The CDR3 is made up of 15 amino acids. Germline V lookup: CDR1 KGHSH, CDR2 LQKENI.